Listed below are T cell receptor beta chains from one sample, sequenced in a study of blood T cell repertoires in COVID-19. Here immunoSEQ multiplex PCR was the method, and the copy in TCRdb shows in-frame clones only, minus some. The sample includes about 250,000 clones, about 83% seen only once; the top ten take roughly 8.7%. The sequenced sample was peripheral blood. These TCRs come from a man aged 40-55 years with active or convalescent COVID-19. CDR3s include the opening cysteine and the closing phenylalanine or tryptophan. The D gene is left open where the match is weak. A row's size may be missing; if present it is once, few, many or a size class.

clone_size	v_call	j_call	d_call	cdr3_nt	cdr3_aa
NA	TRBV7-6	TRBJ1-1	TRBD1	TGTGCCAGCAGCCCCGGACAGGGGCCGGCTTTCTTT	CASSPGQGPAFF
NA	TRBV30	TRBJ1-6	TRBD1	TGTGCCTGGAGTGCAGGCAGGGGGCTCTCACCCCTCCACTTT	CAWSAGRGLSPLHF
NA	TRBV14	TRBJ1-6	TRBD1	TGTGCCAGCCGGTCGACAGGGGTGTATTCACCCCTCCACTTT	CASRSTGVYSPLHF
NA	TRBV7-9	TRBJ2-2	TRBD1	TGTGCCAGCAGCCCGGGGTCAGGGGGACCCGGGGAGCTGTTTTTT	CASSPGSGGPGELFF
once	TRBV5-6	TRBJ2-1	TRBD1	TGTGCCAGCAGCCGGGGGGACAGGGGAAACTCCTACAATGAGCAGTTCTTC	CASSRGDRGNSYNEQFF
NA	TRBV13	TRBJ2-7	NA	TGTGCCAGCAGTCTCAGGGGATTAGGCTACGAGCAGTACTTC	CASSLRGLGYEQYF
few	TRBV27	TRBJ2-3	TRBD2	TGTGCCAGCCGGCCGGCTAGCGGATTCACAGATACGCAGTATTTT	CASRPASGFTDTQYF
NA	TRBV4-3	TRBJ1-1	NA	TGCGCCAGCAGCCATTCGATCCGGGTGAACACTGAAGCTTTCTTT	CASSHSIRVNTEAFF
NA	TRBV28	TRBJ1-6	NA	TGTGCCAGCAGTTTACAGGCTTTTAATTCACCCCTCCACTTT	CASSLQAFNSPLHF
NA	TRBV29-1	TRBJ2-2	TRBD1	TGCAGCGTAGCCGGGACAGGGAGCACCGGGGAGCTGTTTTTT	CSVAGTGSTGELFF
NA	TRBV9	TRBJ1-2	NA	TGTGCCAGCAGCCCAGGGTCCCTACTTAACTATGGCTACACCTTC	CASSPGSLLNYGYTF
few	TRBV7-2	TRBJ1-1	TRBD1	TGTGCCAGCAGCTTACAGGGGGCCAGTACTGAAGCTTTCTTT	CASSLQGASTEAFF
NA	TRBV6-1	TRBJ2-7	NA	TGTGCCAGCAGTGAAATATTGATCGGACACAAGTCCTACGAGCAGTACTTC	CASSEILIGHKSYEQYF
NA	TRBV27	TRBJ1-2	TRBD1	TGTGCCAGCAGCCCAGGGGTCGGGACAGTGCCATATGGCTACACCTTC	CASSPGVGTVPYGYTF
once	TRBV28	TRBJ1-2	NA	TGTGCCAGCAGTTCTGCCATACAGGGAAGCGGCTACACCTTC	CASSSAIQGSGYTF
NA	TRBV10-3	TRBJ1-3	TRBD1	TGTGCCATCAGTGCGGAAGGGACAGAAACTGGAAACACCATATATTTT	CAISAEGTETGNTIYF
NA	TRBV6-5	TRBJ2-2	TRBD2	TGTGCCAGCAGTTTCTCCATGGGACTAGCCGGGGAGCTGTTTTTT	CASSFSMGLAGELFF
once	TRBV24-1	TRBJ1-2	TRBD1	TGTGCCACCAGTGATCCCTATGCCCCGGACAGGGGGTTCTATGGCTACACCTTC	CATSDPYAPDRGFYGYTF
few	TRBV10-2	TRBJ1-1	NA	TGCGCCAGCAGTGAGTCGGGAGGGAGTGAAGCTTTCTTT	CASSESGGSEAFF
NA	TRBV30	TRBJ1-2	NA	TGTGCCTGGAGCGAGGGGCAGGGGATCTACACCTTC	CAWSEGQGIYTF
NA	TRBV10-3	TRBJ2-2	TRBD1	TGTGCCATCAGTGAGTCGACAGGGGCGGGCACCGGGGAGCTGTTTTTT	CAISESTGAGTGELFF
NA	TRBV27	TRBJ2-1	TRBD2	TGTGCCAGCAGCCCTTCCCGGGAGGTTTTCTACAATGAGCAGTTCTTC	CASSPSREVFYNEQFF
NA	TRBV3-1/TRBV3-2	TRBJ1-5	NA	TGTGCCAGCAGCCTCGGACAGACCAATCAGCCCCAGCATTTT	CASSLGQTNQPQHF
NA	TRBV5-1	TRBJ2-3	NA	TGCGCCAGCAGCTTGGTGGGCACGTCCACAGATACGCAGTATTTT	CASSLVGTSTDTQYF
NA	TRBV19	TRBJ2-3	NA	TGTGCCAGTAGTCCGGTGGTAATGTATTTT	CASSPVVMYF
few	TRBV27	TRBJ1-2	NA	TGTGCCAGCAGTCCTCTACTCCCCCCTTATGGCTACACCTTC	CASSPLLPPYGYTF
NA	TRBV7-3	TRBJ2-1	NA	TGTGCCAGCAGCCAGATGGGAGACTACAATGAGCAGTTCTTC	CASSQMGDYNEQFF
NA	TRBV30	TRBJ1-1	NA	TGTGCCTGGAGTGCAGATATGAACACTGAAGCTTTCTTT	CAWSADMNTEAFF
NA	TRBV19	TRBJ2-1	NA	TGTGCCAGCGCCCCCGGGTCCTACTACAATGAGCAGTTCTTC	CASAPGSYYNEQFF
once	TRBV11-2	TRBJ2-4	NA	TGTGCCAGCAGCTTCGGACAGACAAACATTCAGTACTTC	CASSFGQTNIQYF
NA	TRBV9	TRBJ1-2	TRBD1	TGTGCCAGCAGCCTCCGGGACAGGAGCCCTTTTGGCTACACCTTC	CASSLRDRSPFGYTF
NA	TRBV24-1	TRBJ1-2	TRBD1	TGTGCCACCAGTGACATCACAGGGGGCGGCTACACCTTC	CATSDITGGGYTF
NA	TRBV5-1	TRBJ2-3	NA	TGCGCCAGCAGCCCCGGGACTCACACAGATACGCAGTATTTT	CASSPGTHTDTQYF
once	TRBV28	TRBJ2-3	NA	TGTGCCAGCAGTTCCCAGGGGGGAGGCACAGATACGCAGTATTTT	CASSSQGGGTDTQYF
NA	TRBV10-1	TRBJ1-1	NA	TGCGCCAGCTCAGGGCCCTACCACCCTACACACTTGAACACTGAAGCTTTCTTT	CASSGPYHPTHLNTEAFF
NA	TRBV29-1	TRBJ1-3	NA	TGCAGCGTTGACGTGGGGGCAAACACCATATATTTT	CSVDVGANTIYF
NA	TRBV6-4	TRBJ1-2	NA	TGTGCCAGCAGTGATGCAGGGGTTGGCTACACCTTC	CASSDAGVGYTF
NA	TRBV6-5	TRBJ2-5	NA	TGTGCCAGCAGTTACGTCAAGGCCTGGGGGGACGAGACCCAGTACTTC	CASSYVKAWGDETQYF
few	TRBV18	TRBJ1-3	TRBD1	TGTGCCAGCTCACCACGAACAGGGGCTGGAAACACCATATATTTT	CASSPRTGAGNTIYF
few	TRBV7-9	TRBJ2-1	NA	TGTGCCAGCAGCTTAAGTCCCGCGGAGGGCAATGAGCAGTTCTTC	CASSLSPAEGNEQFF
NA	TRBV24-1	TRBJ1-2	NA	TGTGCCACCAGTGACCGGGGGGCATATGGCTACACCTTC	CATSDRGAYGYTF
NA	TRBV4-1	TRBJ1-1	TRBD1	TGCGCCAGCAGCCGTCTTCCGGGACAGGGGGCCCCGAACACTGAAGCTTTCTTT	CASSRLPGQGAPNTEAFF
NA	TRBV6-1	TRBJ1-5	NA	TGTGCCAGCAGTGTATTTCAGGGAGGGGGAAATCAGCCCCAGCATTTT	CASSVFQGGGNQPQHF
NA	TRBV19	TRBJ1-6	TRBD1	TGTGCCAGTCACGGGACAGACTATAATTCACCCCTCCACTTT	CASHGTDYNSPLHF
NA	TRBV18	TRBJ2-2	NA	TGTGCCAGCTCATTTGCAGTCAACACCGGGGAGCTGTTTTTT	CASSFAVNTGELFF
NA	TRBV11-1	TRBJ2-3	NA	TGTGCCAGCAGACTAGTGGGGGATACGCAGTATTTT	CASRLVGDTQYF
NA	TRBV11-2	TRBJ2-7	TRBD1	TGTGCCAGCAGCTGGAACACAGGGGTCTACGAGCAGTACTTC	CASSWNTGVYEQYF
NA	TRBV20-1	TRBJ2-1	TRBD2	TGCAGTGCTAGTTTGGCTAGCGGGAGTAACGAGCAGTTCTTC	CSASLASGSNEQFF
once	TRBV6-4	TRBJ2-3	TRBD2	TGTGCCAGCAGTGACCGGGGGGTTAGCACAGATACGCAGTATTTT	CASSDRGVSTDTQYF
NA	TRBV27	TRBJ1-1	NA	TGTGCCAGCAGTTTATTTAGGGGTAACACTGAAGCTTTCTTT	CASSLFRGNTEAFF